A selection of T cell receptor beta chains follows, all from one sample in a study of blood T cell repertoires in COVID-19. Assay: immunoSEQ multiplex PCR; the TCRdb copy retains only in-frame clones and omits some. Of fewer than 350,000 clones in the sample, 80% to 90% are singletons; the top ten hold less than 2.5%. Specimen: PBMCs or T cells enriched from blood (not recorded which). These receptor sequences come from a man aged 30 to 39 who had recovered from COVID-19. The CDR3 runs from the conserved cysteine through the conserved F or W. The D gene is left open where the match is weak. Size is stated for part of the rows, as once, few or many counts, or as a class when the clone is expanded.

TRBD1	once	TRBV6-1	TRBJ1-2	CAVYRGLGYTF	TGTGCCGTCTACAGGGGGCTCGGCTACACCTTC
TRBD1	-	TRBV5-1	TRBJ2-7	CASSLEAGGYGGEQYF	TGCGCCAGCAGCTTGGAGGCAGGGGGCTATGGCGGCGAGCAGTACTTC
TRBD2	-	TRBV3-1/TRBV3-2	TRBJ2-3	CASQLAGALGATDTQYF	TGTGCCAGTCAGCTAGCGGGGGCCCTTGGCGCGACAGATACGCAGTATTTT
-	-	TRBV7-2	TRBJ1-3	CASSLMGHSSGNTIYF	TGTGCCAGCAGCTTAATGGGTCACAGCTCTGGAAACACCATATATTTT
TRBD1	-	TRBV27	TRBJ1-2	CASSPRQGYGYTF	TGTGCCAGCAGTCCCAGACAGGGGTATGGCTACACCTTC
-	many	TRBV4-1	TRBJ1-6	CASSQAEGDNPPLHF	TGCGCCAGCAGCCAAGCAGAGGGTGACAATCCACCCCTCCACTTT
TRBD2	-	TRBV6-1	TRBJ2-3	CASSTGGGYTDTQYF	TGTGCCAGCAGTACGGGAGGAGGATACACAGATACGCAGTATTTT
-	-	TRBV9	TRBJ1-1	CASSRREDTEAFF	TGTGCCAGCAGCCGACGGGAGGACACTGAAGCTTTCTTT
TRBD2	-	TRBV7-3	TRBJ2-3	CASSTSGGADTQYF	TGTGCCAGCAGCACTAGCGGGGGGGCAGATACGCAGTATTTT
TRBD1	few	TRBV24-1	TRBJ1-1	CATSDGTGFGTEAFF	TGTGCCACCAGTGACGGGACAGGGTTTGGCACTGAAGCTTTCTTT
TRBD2	-	TRBV12-3/TRBV12-4	TRBJ2-7	CASSFGTGGEQYF	TGTGCCAGCAGTTTCGGGACCGGGGGGGAGCAGTACTTC
-	-	TRBV7-2	TRBJ1-1	CASSLEAGGITEAFF	TGTGCCAGCAGCTTAGAAGCGGGGGGCATCACTGAAGCTTTCTTT
-	-	TRBV7-2	TRBJ1-1	CASSLGLRNTEAFF	TGTGCCAGCAGCTTAGGTCTGAGGAACACTGAAGCTTTCTTT
-	-	TRBV7-9	TRBJ1-1	CASSFSNTEAFF	TGTGCCAGCAGCTTCTCGAACACTGAAGCTTTCTTT
TRBD1	-	TRBV5-1	TRBJ1-4	CASSPGTGDGEKLFF	TGCGCCAGCAGCCCGGGGACAGGGGACGGTGAAAAACTGTTTTTT
-	-	TRBV25-1	TRBJ2-7	CASSGVGGIPYEQYF	TGTGCCAGCAGTGGGGTTGGGGGGATCCCCTACGAGCAGTACTTC
TRBD1	-	TRBV19	TRBJ2-7	CASRSTWDSFLDEQYF	TGTGCCAGTAGATCCACCTGGGACAGCTTTCTGGACGAGCAGTACTTC
TRBD1	-	TRBV5-1	TRBJ2-2	CASSLGNRGPLPGELFF	TGCGCCAGCAGCTTGGGTAACAGGGGGCCCTTGCCCGGGGAGCTGTTTTTT
-	-	TRBV9	TRBJ1-1	CASSVDSDTPGNTEAFF	TGTGCCAGCAGCGTAGACAGTGACACCCCAGGGAACACTGAAGCTTTCTTT
-	-	TRBV6-5	TRBJ2-1	CASSFLDTGYNEQFF	TGTGCCAGCAGTTTCCTAGACACAGGGTACAATGAGCAGTTCTTC
-	-	TRBV7-2	TRBJ2-3	CASSLGPGTQYF	TGTGCCAGCAGCTTAGGACCGGGTACGCAGTATTTT
-	-	TRBV12-3/TRBV12-4	TRBJ1-3	CASRPSSGNTIYF	TGTGCCAGCAGGCCCAGCTCTGGAAACACCATATATTTT